One sample yielded the 6 T cell receptor beta chains listed below, sequenced in a study of blood T cell repertoires in COVID-19 (dated by TCRdb to the early 2020s). Preparation of the library involved the immunoSEQ multiplex PCR assay. TCRdb carries this immuneACCESS record with in-frame sequences only. Its versions omit some clonotypes, under half of them owing to an unresolved V gene in the studies checked, with the rest unexplained. The sample table records tens of thousands of clones; roughly 80% of these occur just once. Roughly 7.5% of the sample comes from the top ten. Material for sequencing was peripheral blood. These receptors were taken from a woman aged 60-70 years with acute or convalescent COVID-19.

This chain joins TRBV6-2 or TRBV6-3 and TRBJ2-5, with TRBD2 identical over 12 bases. CDR3 length equals 14 residues. Germline CDR1 and CDR2: MNHEY and SVGEGT. V shed 0 bases and J 10 bases; nucleotides not matched to a gene: 3. This CDR3 reads CASSYSTSGGDQYF. The CDR3 region has the DNA TGTGCCAGCAGTTACTCGACTAGCGGGGGTGACCAGTACTTC.

The rearrangement uses TRBV5-5 and TRBJ2-7; 7 nucleotides line up with TRBD1. CDR1 SGHKS and CDR2 YYEKEE come from the germline V gene (reference sequence). The CDR3 has 13 residues. V lost 3 bases and J lost 7; bases outside the gene matches: 7. Written as DNA, the CDR3 is TGTGCCAGCAGCTCCGAGACAGGGCTAGAGCAGTACTTC. This translates into CASSSETGLEQYF.

This clone has a single count. CDR3 in amino acids: CASSHFPGQGDGAYEQYF. CDR3 sequence (DNA): TGCGCCAGCAGCCACTTTCCGGGACAGGGGGACGGGGCCTACGAGCAGTACTTC. The chain links TRBV4-1 to TRBJ2-7, with 11 bases matching TRBD1. This CDR3 is built from 18 residues. V shed 3 bases and J 2 bases; nucleotides not matched to a gene: 12. The V gene's germline CDR1 is MGHRA and CDR2 YSYEKL.

The chain uses TRBV10-3 and TRBJ1-1; unclear D gene. With 11 bases removed from V and 3 bases from J, the gap between germline ends came to 10 bases. The CDR3 spans 11 residues. The germline CDR1 and CDR2 sequences are ENHRY and SYGVKD. This chain's CDR3 is CAVVGDTEAFF. CDR3 coding DNA: TGTGCCGTCGTCGGGGACACTGAAGCTTTCTTT.

The chain employs TRBV7-8 and TRBJ1-2, with 9 bases lining up with TRBD1. The CDR3 is 15 residues long. Unmatched junction bases numbered 2, after V lost 1 base and J lost 2 bases. CDR1 is SGHVS and CDR2 is FQNEAQ in the germline V gene. This chain's CDR3 is CASSLVTGGNYGYTF. CDR3 DNA sequence: TGTGCCAGCAGCTTAGTTACAGGGGGCAACTATGGCTACACCTTC.

The rearrangement joins TRBV18 to TRBJ1-5, with D tentatively TRBD1 (5 bases). V gave up 4 bases and J gave up 4 bases, with 17 bases separating them. The CDR3 contains 16 residues. The germline V gene encodes CDR1 KGHSH and CDR2 LQKENI. The CDR3 region is CASSLSPTGRNQPQHF. In DNA form, the CDR3 reads TGTGCCAGCTCACTATCTCCTACAGGACGGAATCAGCCCCAGCATTTT.